The source of this TCR beta chain is a study of T cells in Graves' hyperthyroidism and ophthalmopathy. Study-wide points: The model predicted ophthalmopathy a median around 6.5 months before onset. Ophthalmopathy was separated from stable hyperthyroidism by a 13 V-J model.

Notes on this clonotype: The target antigen is unknown.

The CDR3 regions of TCR beta were amplified from RNA transcripts. First-round RT-PCR targeting the TCR CDR3 was performed with the HTBI primer set. Via MiXCR, TCRdb re-called the multiplex PCR reads, giving one row per CDR3 protein. This repertoire shows around 570,000 distinct CDR3 sequences, about 20% found once; its top ten account for about half. This receptor was identified in a man aged 40-49 years with Graves' ophthalmopathy. The sample was blood.

CDR3 nucleotides: TGTGCCATCAGTGACATGGCGGATCAGCCCCAGCATTTT. Its protein product is CAISDMADQPQHF. This chain uses TRBV10-3 with TRBJ1-5, with D uncertain. Germline values: CDR1 ENHRY, CDR2 SYGVKD. CDR3 length equals 13 residues. V was pared by 3 bases and J by 5 bases, with 8 bases between.